The next 20 T cell receptor beta chains were all read from a single sample in a study of blood T cell repertoires in COVID-19. Data came from immunoSEQ multiplex PCR; TCRdb stores just in-frame clones and leaves some out. Among about 150,000 clones listed, around four fifths were seen once. The source material was peripheral blood. These receptors all come from a woman of 80 years or more with acute or convalescent COVID-19.

The chain has TRBV25-1 and TRBJ1-1, with 7 bases that match TRBD1. J gave up 6 bases and V 4 bases, and 5 bases lay outside the gene matches. The CDR3 runs 13 residues. Germline V CDR1 and CDR2: MGHDK, SYGVNS. Written as DNA, the CDR3 is TGTGCCAGCAGTGTCACAGGGGTCGCTGAAGCTTTCTTT. Its protein product is CASSVTGVAEAFF.

This sequence joins TRBV27 and TRBJ1-4, with 9 nucleotides matching TRBD1. This CDR3 is 16 amino acids long. Germline CDR1 is MNHEY and CDR2 is SMNVEV (reference sequence). J was trimmed by 7 bases and V by 4 bases; bases with no gene match: 10. CDR3 sequence: CASSSNGDRVTEKLFF. CDR3 coding DNA: TGTGCCAGCAGTTCCAATGGGGACAGGGTAACTGAAAAACTGTTTTTT.

V gene TRBV9 combines with J gene TRBJ2-7, with D possibly TRBD1 on 5 matching bases. Trimming stripped 0 bases from V and 5 bases from J, with 15 bases between. The germline CDR1 and CDR2 sequences are SGDLS and YYNGEE. The CDR3 runs to 15 residues. The CDR3 DNA follows: TGTGCCAGCAGCGTAGAGGCAGGGCCCTGGGACGAGCAGTACTTC. This codes for CASSVEAGPWDEQYF.

The V gene is TRBV6-2 or TRBV6-3, the J gene TRBJ2-1, with 7 bases identical to TRBD2. Germline V gene lookup returns CDR1 MNHEY and CDR2 SVGEGT. With 2 bases clipped from V and 9 bases from J, the junction kept 4 bases outside the gene matches. The CDR3 has 13 amino acids. The CDR3: CASSYATSIEQFF. Written as DNA, the CDR3 is TGTGCCAGCAGTTACGCGACTAGCATTGAGCAGTTCTTC.

This clone was recorded a few times. This chain connects TRBV3-1 (or the pseudogene TRBV3-2) to TRBJ2-6; D not resolved. The CDR3 has 15 residues. Between the trimmed V and J ends, which lost 4 bases and 1 base, there was a span of 8 bases. Germline CDR1 LGHDT, CDR2 YNNKEL (reference sequence). The CDR3 loop is CASSPSLSGANVLTF. CDR3 in DNA: TGTGCCAGCAGCCCATCCCTATCTGGGGCCAACGTCCTGACTTTC.

A few counts support this clone. This chain uses TRBV9 with TRBJ2-7; no reliable D call. V was trimmed by 0 bases and J by 2 bases, leaving 12 bases between them. Per germline, CDR1 SGDLS and CDR2 YYNGEE. The CDR3 spans 15 residues. The CDR3 loop is CASSVEAGLTYEQYF. The CDR3 DNA reads TGTGCCAGCAGCGTAGAGGCAGGCCTAACCTACGAGCAGTACTTC.

The chain carries TRBV28 and TRBJ1-1; D unclear. CDR1 is MDHEN, CDR2 SYDVKM, per germline. The CDR3 totals 12 residues. V dropped 4 bases and J dropped 8 bases, with 11 bases sitting between them. CDR3 nucleotides: TGTGCCAGCAGTTCGCGTGGGCGAGAAGCTTTCTTT. Translated, it gives CASSSRGREAFF.

J is TRBJ2-7 and V is TRBV7-2; the D gene is possibly TRBD2 (6 bases). Germline V lookup: CDR1 SGHTA, CDR2 FQGNSA. V lost 1 base, J lost 3 bases, and 10 bases lay in between. The CDR3 consists of 14 residues. Written as DNA, the CDR3 is TGTGCCAGCAGCTTAGGGGGACTCGGCTACGAGCAGTACTTC. Its protein product is CASSLGGLGYEQYF. The full variable domain, its missing parts supplied by reference TRBV7-2 and TRBJ2-7, is GAGVSQSPSNKVTEKGKDVELRCDPISGHTALYWYRQSLGQGLEFLIYFQGNSAPDKSGLPSDRFSAERTGGSVSTLTIQRTQQEDSAVYLCASSLGGLGYEQYFGPGTRLTVT.

The CDR3 DNA sequence: TGTGCCAGCAGGCCCCCGCGGGGGTTGGACACTGAAGCTTTCTTT. Its translation is CASRPPRGLDTEAFF. The chain carries TRBV28 and TRBJ1-1; possibly TRBD1 for D (5 bases). V gave up 6 bases and J gave up 3 bases, with 17 bases separating them. CDR1 is MDHEN and CDR2 is SYDVKM in the germline V gene. The CDR3 contains 15 residues.

This chain connects TRBV4-2 to TRBJ1-2, with TRBD1 as a possible D gene (6 bases). Trimming removed 1 base at V and 3 bases at J, with 9 bases between. The germline CDR1 and CDR2 sequences are LGHNA and YNFKEQ. There are 14 residues in the CDR3. The CDR3 loop reads CASSQVNRDYGYTF. The CDR3 DNA is TGTGCCAGCAGCCAAGTTAACAGGGACTATGGCTACACCTTC.

CDR3 region: CASSFGSTRGLRTEAFF. CDR3 DNA sequence: TGCGCCAGCAGCTTTGGTTCTACCAGGGGGCTAAGGACTGAAGCTTTCTTT. This rearrangement joins TRBV5-1 to TRBJ1-1; 8 positions match TRBD1. The CDR3 is made up of 17 amino acids. Per the germline V gene, CDR1 is SGHRS and CDR2 is YFSETQ. V trimming: 2 bases; J trimming: 5 bases; junction bases outside the gene matches: 14.

In its sample, this clone was seen once. CDR3 amino acids: CASSFRGRDTGELFF. As DNA, the CDR3 is TGTGCCAGCAGCTTCAGGGGGCGCGACACCGGGGAGCTGTTTTTT. The V call is TRBV7-3, the J call TRBJ2-2; 8 bases map to TRBD1. The germline V gene has CDR1 SGHTA and CDR2 FQGTGA. The CDR3 length is 15 residues. V was clipped by 3 bases and J by 3 bases; unmatched bases: 3.

The chain combines TRBV7-3 with TRBJ1-1; maybe TRBD1 (5 bases). The CDR3 is 13 residues long. The V end lost 4 bases, the J end lost 6 bases, and 12 bases lay between the germline ends. Germline V gene sequence: CDR1 SGHTA, CDR2 FQGTGA. CDR3 protein: CASSSTGGAEAFF. The CDR3, as DNA: TGTGCCAGCAGCTCTACGGGGGGAGCTGAAGCTTTCTTT.

V is TRBV9 and J is TRBJ2-5; 8 bases map to TRBD1. After removal of 3 bases from V and 0 bases from J, the junction contained 7 bases not matched to a gene. Germline V gives CDR1 SGDLS, CDR2 YYNGEE. This CDR3 has 16 amino acids. The CDR3 DNA reads TGTGCCAGCAGCGCCCGGACAGGGTTGTACCAAGAGACCCAGTACTTC. Translated, it gives CASSARTGLYQETQYF.

The V gene is TRBV5-8, the J gene TRBJ1-1; D perhaps matches TRBD1 (5 bases). Trimming stripped 3 bases from V and 2 bases from J, with 11 bases between. The CDR3 is 14 residues long. Germline CDR1 reads SGHTS; CDR2 reads YDEGEE. Written as DNA, the CDR3 is TGTGCCAGCAGCTATGGCAGGGCCAACACTGAAGCTTTCTTT. Its protein product is CASSYGRANTEAFF.

The chain employs TRBV5-5 and TRBJ2-2; the D gene is possibly TRBD1 (6 bases). The CDR3 consists of 15 residues. Trimming took 0 bases from V and 5 from J, leaving 11 bases between them. CDR1 SGHKS and CDR2 YYEKEE come from the germline V gene (reference sequence). The CDR3 loop reads CASSLGARGTGELFF. The CDR3 DNA sequence: TGTGCCAGCAGCTTGGGGGCGAGGGGGACCGGGGAGCTGTTTTTT. Based on the CDR3 plus reference TRBV5-5 and TRBJ2-2, the full variable domain is DAGVTQSPTHLIKTRGQQVTLRCSPISGHKSVSWYQQVLGQGPQFIFQYYEKEERGRGNFPDRFSARQFPNYSSELNVNALLLGDSALYLCASSLGARGTGELFFGEGSRLTVL.

In regard to this clone: This sample also contains other DNA sequences that code for the same CDR3. The chain couples TRBV10-3 to TRBJ1-2, with TRBD1 matching over 8 bases. The germline CDR1 and CDR2 sequences are ENHRY and SYGVKD. V shed 0 bases and J 8 bases; nucleotides not matched to a gene: 2. This CDR3 contains 13 residues. The CDR3 reads CAISESGQGGYTF. The CDR3 DNA sequence: TGTGCCATCAGTGAGTCCGGACAGGGAGGCTACACCTTC.

This clone was recorded a few times. The V and J genes are TRBV27 and TRBJ1-5, with TRBD1 matching over 7 bases. Per germline, CDR1 MNHEY and CDR2 SMNVEV (reference sequence). This CDR3 comprises 17 residues. J was trimmed by 0 bases and V by 2 bases; bases with no gene match: 7. DNA for the CDR3: TGTGCCAGCAGTTTACGAGCAGGGGGTTATAGCAATCAGCCCCAGCATTTT. Residues: CASSLRAGGYSNQPQHF.

The chain couples TRBV19 to TRBJ2-4; unclear D gene. From germline, CDR1 is LNHDA and CDR2 SQIVND (reference sequence). The CDR3 runs to 13 residues. The V end was cut by 5 bases, the J end by 0 bases, with 5 bases between. DNA for the CDR3: TGTGCCAGTAGTGGGCTAGCCAAAAACATTCAGTACTTC. Its protein product is CASSGLAKNIQYF.

As regards this clone: At the DNA level, this CDR3 is encoded by other sequences in the same sample as well. The rearrangement uses TRBV3-1 (or the pseudogene TRBV3-2) and TRBJ2-3; D unclear. CDR1 and CDR2 (germline): LGHDT, YNNKEL (reference sequence). The CDR3 totals 13 residues. Between the trimmed V and J ends, which lost 0 bases and 6 bases, there was a span of 7 bases. Here the CDR3 reads CASSQDLADTQYF. In nucleotides, the CDR3 is TGTGCCAGCAGCCAAGATTTAGCTGATACGCAGTATTTT.